Presented here are 8 T cell receptor beta chains from one specimen sequenced in a study of OX40 agonist ivuxolimab in advanced cancers. Assay used: immunoSEQ multiplex PCR; TCRdb lists only in-frame clones, some missing. This sample yields approximately 69,000 clones, of which about 91% are seen a single time; around 2.8% belongs to the top ten. The sample consisted of CD4+ or CD8+ T cells sorted from blood, taken in a trial of the OX40 agonist ivuxolimab. Every receptor here comes from an adult with an advanced solid tumor such as melanoma, head and neck, liver or kidney cancer.

The CDR3 bases are TGTGCCAGCAGCCCCAGGGCTCAAGAGACCCAGTACTTC. This encodes CASSPRAQETQYF. V is TRBV11-3 and J is TRBJ2-5; D might be TRBD1 (5 bases). The CDR3 length is 13 residues. Trimming took 5 bases from V and 2 from J, leaving 9 bases between them. In germline, CDR1 is SGHNT, CDR2 YENEEA.

The chain couples TRBV19 to TRBJ2-3; a possible D gene is TRBD2 (7 bases). Trimming took off 6 bases at V and 0 bases at J, with 13 bases between the two ends. This CDR3 region has 15 residues. Per germline, CDR1 LNHDA and CDR2 SQIVND (reference sequence). CDR3 region: CASRLGGGSTDTQYF. CDR3 bases: TGTGCCAGTAGGCTGGGAGGGGGAAGCACAGATACGCAGTATTTT.

The chain combines TRBV7-3 with TRBJ2-1; 7 bases line up with TRBD1. Losses at the gene ends were 5 bases for V and 0 bases for J; bases not matched to a gene: 4. The CDR3 loop spans 15 amino acids. Germline V gene data show CDR1 as SGHTA and CDR2 as FQGTGA. The CDR3 DNA reads TGTGCCAGCAGCGAGGGACAGAGCTCCTACAATGAGCAGTTCTTC. This encodes CASSEGQSSYNEQFF.

The genes are TRBV7-9 and TRBJ2-2; D might be TRBD1 (6 bases). This CDR3 is 14 amino acids long. Trimming left V 5 bases short and J 2 bases short, with 9 bases between. The germline V gene encodes CDR1 SEHNR and CDR2 FQNEAQ (reference sequence). CDR3 protein: CASSGGHNTGELFF. The CDR3 bases are TGTGCCAGCAGCGGGGGACACAACACCGGGGAGCTGTTTTTT.

The chain combines TRBV2 with TRBJ2-1; 9 bases are shared with TRBD2. After removal of 6 bases from V and 7 bases from J, the junction contained 7 bases not matched to a gene. Per the germline V gene, CDR1 is SNHLY and CDR2 is FYNNEI. The CDR3 has 14 residues. CDR3 in amino acids: CASSLAGVGNEQFF. The CDR3 DNA is TGTGCCAGCAGCTTAGCGGGAGTTGGTAATGAGCAGTTCTTC.

This rearrangement joins TRBV6-1 to TRBJ1-2, with D unresolved. Germline V CDR1 and CDR2: MNHNS, SASEGT. The V end lost 2 bases, the J end lost 6 bases, and 10 bases lay between the germline ends. The CDR3 totals 13 residues. This CDR3 is CASSETNRDGYTF. For the CDR3, the DNA is TGTGCCAGCAGTGAAACGAACCGGGATGGCTACACCTTC.

The gene calls are TRBV6-5 and TRBJ2-2, with 10 bases lining up with TRBD1. The CDR3 is 16 residues long. Germline V gene sequence: CDR1 MNHEY, CDR2 SVGAGI. V was pared by 4 bases and J by 6 bases, with 8 bases of the junction left unmatched. CDR3 in DNA: TGTGCCAGCAGTTCCGACGGGACAGGGGTGGCCGGGGAGCTGTTTTTT. This gives the protein CASSSDGTGVAGELFF.

With respect to this clone: This same CDR3 is encoded by further DNA sequences in the sample. The chain is built from TRBV19 and TRBJ1-6; TRBD1 matches 10 bases. V lost 6 bases to trimming and J lost 7 bases; unmatched junction nucleotides: 3. In germline, CDR1 is LNHDA, CDR2 SQIVND (reference sequence). CDR3 length equals 14 residues. The CDR3 DNA is TGTGCCAGTAGCACGGGACAGGGGAATTCACCCCTCCACTTT. Translation gives CASSTGQGNSPLHF.